The 5 T cell receptor beta chains below were found in one sample sequenced in a study of blood T cell repertoires in COVID-19 (dated by TCRdb to 2019 to 2021). Library preparation employed the immunoSEQ multiplex PCR assay. TCRdb carries this immuneACCESS record with in-frame sequences only. Its versions omit some clonotypes, under half of them owing to an unresolved V gene in the studies checked, with the rest unexplained. For this sample there are fewer than 600,000 clones; roughly 90% appear just once. Jointly, the top ten make up 1.5% to 2% of the sample. The specimen sequenced was PBMCs or T cells enriched from blood (not recorded which). The receptors here all came from a woman aged 40 to 50 who had recovered from COVID-19.

The rearrangement uses TRBV6-5 and TRBJ2-1, with a weak D call TRBD1 (6 bases). The CDR3 is 13 amino acids. Germline V CDR1 and CDR2: MNHEY, SVGAGI. The V end was cut by 2 bases, the J end by 10 bases, with 12 bases between. The CDR3 loop reads CASSYRTGYEQFF. DNA for the CDR3: TGTGCCAGCAGTTACAGAACAGGGTACGAGCAGTTCTTC.

The chain links TRBV19 to TRBJ1-2, with 10 positions matching TRBD1. The ends lost 6 bases at V and 7 bases at J; junction bases unmatched: 14. Looked up from germline, CDR1 is LNHDA and CDR2 is SQIVND (reference sequence). The length of the CDR3 is 16 residues. CDR3 amino acids: CASSLFRDRGFSGYTF. CDR3 coding DNA: TGTGCCAGTAGCCTTTTCCGGGACAGGGGCTTTAGTGGCTACACCTTC. The complete variable domain, with remaining parts taken from reference TRBV19 and TRBJ1-2, reads DGGITQSPKYLFRKEGQNVTLSCEQNLNHDAMYWYRQDPGQGLRLIYYSQIVNDFQKGDIAEGYSVSREKKESFPLTVTSAQKNPTAFYLCASSLFRDRGFSGYTFGSGTRLTVV.

This sequence joins TRBV19 and TRBJ2-1; D ambiguous. The CDR3 contains 10 residues. Per germline, CDR1 LNHDA and CDR2 SQIVND (reference sequence). V gave up 10 bases and J gave up 10 bases, with 11 bases separating them. CDR3 sequence: CAIPLREQFF. The CDR3 DNA follows: TGTGCCATACCGCTCAGAGAGCAGTTCTTC.

J is TRBJ1-6 and V is TRBV10-2; no definite D call. This CDR3 has 13 amino acids. The germline V and J ends were trimmed by 5 bases and 7 bases, with 9 bases remaining between them. The germline CDR1 and CDR2 sequences are WSHSY and SAAADI. CDR3 region: CASSQGGNSPLHF. The CDR3 DNA is TGCGCCAGCAGTCAAGGAGGGAATTCACCCCTCCACTTT.

V usage is TRBV6-5 and J usage is TRBJ1-6, with a possible D match to TRBD1 (6 bases). V was clipped by 5 bases and J by 3 bases, with 8 bases between them. The germline V gene encodes CDR1 MNHEY and CDR2 SVGAGI. The CDR3 consists of 14 residues. CDR3 in DNA: TGTGCCAGCAGTAAACAGGGCTATAATTCACCCCTCCACTTT. The encoded protein is CASSKQGYNSPLHF.